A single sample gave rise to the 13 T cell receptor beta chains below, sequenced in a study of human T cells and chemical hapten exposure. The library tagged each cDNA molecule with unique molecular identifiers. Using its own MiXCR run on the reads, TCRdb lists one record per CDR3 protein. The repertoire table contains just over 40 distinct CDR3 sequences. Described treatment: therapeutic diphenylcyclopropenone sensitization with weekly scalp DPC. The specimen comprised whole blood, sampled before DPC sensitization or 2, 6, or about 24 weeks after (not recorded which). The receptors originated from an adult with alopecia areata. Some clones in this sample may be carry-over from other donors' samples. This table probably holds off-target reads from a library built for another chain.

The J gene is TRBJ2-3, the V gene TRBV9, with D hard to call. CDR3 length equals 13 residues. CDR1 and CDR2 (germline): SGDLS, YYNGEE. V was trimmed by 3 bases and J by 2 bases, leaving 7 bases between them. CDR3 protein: CASSGFNTDTQYF. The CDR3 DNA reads TGTGCCAGCAGCGGCTTTAACACAGATACGCAGTATTTT.

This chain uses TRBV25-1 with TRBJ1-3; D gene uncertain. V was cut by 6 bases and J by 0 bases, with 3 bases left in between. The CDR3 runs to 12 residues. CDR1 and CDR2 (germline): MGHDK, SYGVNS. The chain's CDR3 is CASRSSGNTIYF. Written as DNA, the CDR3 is TGTGCCAGCAGGAGCTCTGGAAACACCATATATTTT.

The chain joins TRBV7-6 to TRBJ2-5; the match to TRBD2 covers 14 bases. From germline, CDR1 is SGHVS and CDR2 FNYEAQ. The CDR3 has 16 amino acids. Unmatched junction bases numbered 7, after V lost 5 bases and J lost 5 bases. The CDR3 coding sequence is TGTGCCAGCAGCCCCGGGACTAGCGGGGGTCATGAGACCCAGTACTTC. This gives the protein CASSPGTSGGHETQYF.

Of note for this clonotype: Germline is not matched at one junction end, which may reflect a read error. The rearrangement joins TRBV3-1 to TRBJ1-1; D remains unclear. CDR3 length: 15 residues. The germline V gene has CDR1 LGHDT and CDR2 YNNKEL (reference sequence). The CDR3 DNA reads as TGTGCCAGCAGCCTACTGGCTGGAGGGAACACAGAAGCTTTCTTT. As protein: CASSLLAGGNTEAFF.

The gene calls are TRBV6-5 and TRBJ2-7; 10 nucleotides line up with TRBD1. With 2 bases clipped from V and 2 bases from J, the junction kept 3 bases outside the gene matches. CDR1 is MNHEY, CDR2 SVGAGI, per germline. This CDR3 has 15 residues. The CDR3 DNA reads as TGTGCCAGCAGTTACCGGGACAGGGGCACCTACGAGCAGTACTTC. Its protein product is CASSYRDRGTYEQYF.

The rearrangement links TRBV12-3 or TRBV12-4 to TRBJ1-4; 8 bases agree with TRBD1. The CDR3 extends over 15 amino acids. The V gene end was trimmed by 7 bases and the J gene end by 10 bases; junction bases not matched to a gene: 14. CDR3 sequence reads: CASTNNDRGYGKLFF. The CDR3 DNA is TGTGCCAGCACCAACAATGACAGGGGATATGGAAAACTGTTTTTT.

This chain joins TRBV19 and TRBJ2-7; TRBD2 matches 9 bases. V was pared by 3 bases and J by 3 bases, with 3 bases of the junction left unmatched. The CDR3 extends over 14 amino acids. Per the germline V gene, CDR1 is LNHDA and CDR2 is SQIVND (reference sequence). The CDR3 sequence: CASSISGGYYEQYF. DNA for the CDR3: TGTGCCAGTAGTATCAGCGGGGGGTACTACGAGCAGTACTTC.

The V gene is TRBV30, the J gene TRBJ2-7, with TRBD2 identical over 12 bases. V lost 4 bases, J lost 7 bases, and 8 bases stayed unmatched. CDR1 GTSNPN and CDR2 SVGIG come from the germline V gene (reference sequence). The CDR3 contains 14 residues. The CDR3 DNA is TGTGCCTGGACCGCGACTAGCGGGGGTGCAGAGCAGTACTTC. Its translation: CAWTATSGGAEQYF.

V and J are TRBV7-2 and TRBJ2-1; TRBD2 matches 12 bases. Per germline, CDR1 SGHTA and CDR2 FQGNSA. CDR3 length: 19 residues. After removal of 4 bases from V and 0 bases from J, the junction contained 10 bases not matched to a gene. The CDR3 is CASSSQTSGGTYSYNEQFF. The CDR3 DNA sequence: TGTGCCAGCAGCTCCCAAACTAGCGGGGGGACTTACTCCTACAATGAGCAGTTCTTC. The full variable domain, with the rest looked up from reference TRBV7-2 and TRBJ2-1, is GAGVSQSPSNKVTEKGKDVELRCDPISGHTALYWYRQSLGQGLEFLIYFQGNSAPDKSGLPSDRFSAERTGGSVSTLTIQRTQQEDSAVYLCASSSQTSGGTYSYNEQFFGPGTRLTVL.

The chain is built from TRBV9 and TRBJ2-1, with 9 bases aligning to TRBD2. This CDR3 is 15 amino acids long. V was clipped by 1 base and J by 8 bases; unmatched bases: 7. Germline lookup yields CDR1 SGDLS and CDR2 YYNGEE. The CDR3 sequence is CASSVSGLAGYEQFF. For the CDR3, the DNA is TGTGCCAGCAGCGTATCGGGCCTAGCGGGATATGAGCAGTTCTTC.

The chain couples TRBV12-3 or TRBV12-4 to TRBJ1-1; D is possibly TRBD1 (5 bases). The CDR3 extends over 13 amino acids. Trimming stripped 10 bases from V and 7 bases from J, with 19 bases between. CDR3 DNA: TGTGCCACCTCACTGGGGGTATTGTTTGAAGCTTTCTTT. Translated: CATSLGVLFEAFF.

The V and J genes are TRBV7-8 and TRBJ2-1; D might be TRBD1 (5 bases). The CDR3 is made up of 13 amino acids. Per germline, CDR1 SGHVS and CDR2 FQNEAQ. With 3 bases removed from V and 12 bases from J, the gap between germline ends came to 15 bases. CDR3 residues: CASSFYVGDLQFF. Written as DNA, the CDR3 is TGTGCCAGCAGCTTTTACGTAGGGGATCTGCAGTTCTTC.

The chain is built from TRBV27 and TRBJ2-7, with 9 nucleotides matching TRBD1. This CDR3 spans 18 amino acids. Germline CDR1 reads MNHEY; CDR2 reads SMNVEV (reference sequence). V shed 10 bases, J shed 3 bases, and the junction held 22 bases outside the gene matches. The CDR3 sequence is CATRAPDRGMRWVYEQYF. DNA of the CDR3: TGTGCCACCCGGGCGCCAGACAGGGGGATGAGGTGGGTCTACGAGCAGTACTTC.